These T cell receptor beta chains were read from a single sample in a study of cytomegalovirus exposure and HLA in healthy donors. Measured with immunoSEQ multiplex PCR; TCRdb has only the in-frame clones, and not every one. The sample comprises about 95,000 clones, more than 60% of which are singletons, and approximately 11% rests with the top ten. Material: PBMCs. These receptors were obtained from a man younger than 35 in good health and CMV-seropositive. CDR3s include the opening cysteine and the closing phenylalanine or tryptophan.

j_gene | v_gene | CDR3aa
TRBJ1-1 | TRBV6-5 | CASRVNRGTEAFF
TRBJ2-2 | TRBV28 | CASSHRLAGRTGELFF
TRBJ2-3 | TRBV29-1 | CSVDARGGSSTDTQYF
TRBJ1-2 | TRBV2 | CASRVGQGGGYTF
TRBJ2-3 | TRBV2 | CASGLTSGGAPTSTDTQYF
TRBJ1-3 | TRBV7-6 | CASSSSAAGLRNTIYF
TRBJ1-6 | TRBV7-6 | CASSQGSYNSPLHF
TRBJ2-7 | TRBV19 | CASRKTVGSWEQYF
TRBJ1-2 | TRBV6-6 | CASSPGTGVGYGYTF
TRBJ2-1 | TRBV7-9 | CASREPGQGGNEQFF
TRBJ1-2 | TRBV9 | CASSDARLGTGWSVHGYTF
TRBJ2-1 | TRBV2 | CASSEYAGQQISSYNEQFF
TRBJ2-3 | TRBV27 | CASSSGEKNTQYF
TRBJ1-1 | TRBV14 | CASSQVRMVNTEAFF
TRBJ1-3 | TRBV5-1 | CASSARTGGSGNTIYF
TRBJ2-1 | TRBV25-1 | CASSEWSPYNEQFF
NA | TRBV6-5 | CASSYSGTGREQYF
TRBJ2-7 | TRBV6-6 | CASSYAQGSEQYF
TRBJ1-6 | TRBV27 | CASSFRRREDSPLHF
TRBJ1-4 | TRBV5-1 | CASSLGQGQKLFF
TRBJ1-6 | TRBV28 | CASRDNNSPLHF
TRBJ2-6 | TRBV2 | CASSPTGEASGANVLTF
TRBJ1-1 | TRBV6-6 | CASSGTGYMNTEAFF
TRBJ2-3 | TRBV29-1 | CSVDIGGLTDTQYF
TRBJ2-5 | TRBV29-1 | CSVARSEETQYF
TRBJ2-1 | TRBV19 | CASSHNYRGGDEQFF
TRBJ2-2 | TRBV4-1 | CASSPTGGAYTGELFF
TRBJ2-3 | TRBV5-1 | CASSPPIGSGGAFRDTQYF
TRBJ1-1 | TRBV18 | CASSPRTDTEAFF
TRBJ2-1 | TRBV7-6 | CASSDPESYNEQFF
TRBJ2-5 | TRBV6-5 | CASSYGAGGSETQYF
TRBJ1-3 | TRBV2 | CASSVRQGLFSGNTIYF
TRBJ1-5 | TRBV13 | CASSLKTQHF
TRBJ2-2 | TRBV19 | CASLRGSNTGELFF
TRBJ1-2 | TRBV30 | CAWSQQGRYGYTF
TRBJ2-7 | TRBV28 | CASSPPGQGPLF